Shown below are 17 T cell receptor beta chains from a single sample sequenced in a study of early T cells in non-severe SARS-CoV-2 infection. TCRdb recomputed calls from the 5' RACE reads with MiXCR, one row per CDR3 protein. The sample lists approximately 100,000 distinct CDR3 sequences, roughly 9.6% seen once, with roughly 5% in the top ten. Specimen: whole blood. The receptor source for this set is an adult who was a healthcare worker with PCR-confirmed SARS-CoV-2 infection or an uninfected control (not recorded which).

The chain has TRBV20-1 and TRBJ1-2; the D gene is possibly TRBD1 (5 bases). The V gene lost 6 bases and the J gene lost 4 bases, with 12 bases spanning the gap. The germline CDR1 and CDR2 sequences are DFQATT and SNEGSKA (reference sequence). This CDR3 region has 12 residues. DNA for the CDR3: TGCAGTGCCTCTTCAGGGATCTATGGCTACACCTTC. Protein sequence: CSASSGIYGYTF.

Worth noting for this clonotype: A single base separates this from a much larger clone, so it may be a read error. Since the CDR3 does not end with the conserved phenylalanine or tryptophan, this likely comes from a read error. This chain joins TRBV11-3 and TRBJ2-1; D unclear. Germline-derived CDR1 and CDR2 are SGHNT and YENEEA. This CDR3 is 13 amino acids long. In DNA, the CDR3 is TGTGCCAGCAGCTTATCCCGCTACAGTGAGCAGTTCTCC. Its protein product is CASSLSRYSEQFS.

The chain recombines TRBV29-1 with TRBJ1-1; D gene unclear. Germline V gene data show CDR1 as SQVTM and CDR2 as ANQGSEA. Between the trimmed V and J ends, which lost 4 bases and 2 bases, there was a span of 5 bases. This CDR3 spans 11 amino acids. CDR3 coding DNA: TGCAGCGTTGGACCAAACACTGAAGCTTTCTTT. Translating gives CSVGPNTEAFF.

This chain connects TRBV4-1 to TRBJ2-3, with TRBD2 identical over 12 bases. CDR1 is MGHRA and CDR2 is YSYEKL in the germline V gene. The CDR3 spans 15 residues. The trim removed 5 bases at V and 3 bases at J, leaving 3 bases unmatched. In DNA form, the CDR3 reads TGCGCCAGCAGCAATCTAGCGGGAGGGACAGATACGCAGTATTTT. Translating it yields CASSNLAGGTDTQYF.

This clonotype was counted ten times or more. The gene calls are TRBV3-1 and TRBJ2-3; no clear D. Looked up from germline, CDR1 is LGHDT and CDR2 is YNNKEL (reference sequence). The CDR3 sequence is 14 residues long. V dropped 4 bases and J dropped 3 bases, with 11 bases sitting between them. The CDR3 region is CASSPSHQTDTQYF. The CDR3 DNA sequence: TGTGCCAGCAGCCCCAGTCACCAAACAGATACGCAGTATTTT.

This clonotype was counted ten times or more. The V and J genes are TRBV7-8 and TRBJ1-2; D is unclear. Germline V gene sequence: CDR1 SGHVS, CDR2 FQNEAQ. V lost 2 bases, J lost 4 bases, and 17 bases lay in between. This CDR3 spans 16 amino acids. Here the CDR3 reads CASSLTRVSQPYGYTF. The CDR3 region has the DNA TGTGCCAGCAGCTTAACCCGGGTCTCTCAACCCTATGGCTACACCTTC. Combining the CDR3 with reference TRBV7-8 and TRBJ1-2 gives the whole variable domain GAGVSQSPRYKVAKRGQDVALRCDPISGHVSLFWYQQALGQGPEFLTYFQNEAQLDKSGLPSDRFFAERPEGSVSTLKIQRTQQEDSAVYLCASSLTRVSQPYGYTFGSGTRLTVV.

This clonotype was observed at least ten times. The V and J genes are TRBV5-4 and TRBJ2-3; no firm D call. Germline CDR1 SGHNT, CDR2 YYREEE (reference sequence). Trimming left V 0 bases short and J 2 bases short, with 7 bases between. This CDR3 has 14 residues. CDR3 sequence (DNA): TGTGCCAGCAGCTTGGGCTCTTACACAGATACGCAGTATTTT. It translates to CASSLGSYTDTQYF.

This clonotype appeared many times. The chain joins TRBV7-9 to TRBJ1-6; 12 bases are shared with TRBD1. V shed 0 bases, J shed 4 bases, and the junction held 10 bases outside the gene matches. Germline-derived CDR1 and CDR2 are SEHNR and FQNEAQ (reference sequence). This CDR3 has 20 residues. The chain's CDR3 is CASSLAPGQGALGYNSPLHF. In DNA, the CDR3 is TGTGCCAGCAGCTTAGCCCCGGGACAGGGGGCGCTTGGGTATAATTCACCCCTCCACTTT.

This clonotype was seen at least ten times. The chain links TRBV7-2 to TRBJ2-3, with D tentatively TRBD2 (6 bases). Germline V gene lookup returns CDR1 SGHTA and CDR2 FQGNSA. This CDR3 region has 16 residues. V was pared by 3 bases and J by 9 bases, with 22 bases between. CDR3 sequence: CASSFIRRGRTRTQYF. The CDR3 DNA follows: TGTGCCAGCAGCTTCATACGGCGGGGCCGGACCCGGACGCAGTATTTT.

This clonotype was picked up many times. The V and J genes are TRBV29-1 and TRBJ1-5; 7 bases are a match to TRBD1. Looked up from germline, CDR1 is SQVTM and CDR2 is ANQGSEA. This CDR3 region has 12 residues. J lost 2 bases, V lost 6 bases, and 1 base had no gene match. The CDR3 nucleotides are TGCAGCGTAACAGGGGGCAATCAGCCCCAGCATTTT. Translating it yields CSVTGGNQPQHF.

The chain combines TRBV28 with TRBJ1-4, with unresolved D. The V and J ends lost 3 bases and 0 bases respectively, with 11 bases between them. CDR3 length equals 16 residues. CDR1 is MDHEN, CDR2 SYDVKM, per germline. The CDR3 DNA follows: TGTGCCAGCAGTTTTAGGGCATTTGCAACTAATGAAAAACTGTTTTTT. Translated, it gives CASSFRAFATNEKLFF. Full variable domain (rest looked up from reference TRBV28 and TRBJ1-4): DVKVTQSSRYLVKRTGEKVFLECVQDMDHENMFWYRQDPGLGLRLIYFSYDVKMKEKGDIPEGYSVSREKKERFSLILESASTNQTSMYLCASSFRAFATNEKLFFGSGTQLSVL.

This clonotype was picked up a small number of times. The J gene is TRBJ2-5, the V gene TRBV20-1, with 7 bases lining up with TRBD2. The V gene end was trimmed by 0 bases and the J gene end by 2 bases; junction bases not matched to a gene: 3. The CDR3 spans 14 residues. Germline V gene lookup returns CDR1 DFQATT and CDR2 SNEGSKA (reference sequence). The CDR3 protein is CSAREGTTQETQYF. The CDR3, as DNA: TGCAGTGCTAGAGAAGGGACTACTCAAGAGACCCAGTACTTC.

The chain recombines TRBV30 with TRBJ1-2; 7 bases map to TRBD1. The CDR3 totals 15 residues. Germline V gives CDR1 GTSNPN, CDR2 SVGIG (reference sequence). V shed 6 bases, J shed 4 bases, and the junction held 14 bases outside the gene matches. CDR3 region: CACYRVAGGIYGYTF. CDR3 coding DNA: TGTGCCTGTTACCGCGTGGCAGGGGGTATCTATGGCTACACCTTC.

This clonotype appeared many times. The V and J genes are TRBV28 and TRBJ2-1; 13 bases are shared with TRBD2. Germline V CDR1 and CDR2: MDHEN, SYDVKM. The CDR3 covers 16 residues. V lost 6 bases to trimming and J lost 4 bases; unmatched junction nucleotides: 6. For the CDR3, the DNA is TGTGCCAGCAGAGGACTAGCGGGAGCCCTATACAATGAGCAGTTCTTC. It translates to CASRGLAGALYNEQFF.

Written as DNA, the CDR3 is TGCGCCAGCAGCCCCGGCGGGGGACGGGGGCCCGAGACACCCCTCCACTTT. Residues: CASSPGGGRGPETPLHF. The V and J genes are TRBV5-1 and TRBJ1-6, with a tentative D call TRBD1 (6 bases). The CDR3 loop spans 17 amino acids. Germline V gives CDR1 SGHRS, CDR2 YFSETQ. The V end lost 4 bases, the J end lost 11 bases, and 25 bases lay between the germline ends.

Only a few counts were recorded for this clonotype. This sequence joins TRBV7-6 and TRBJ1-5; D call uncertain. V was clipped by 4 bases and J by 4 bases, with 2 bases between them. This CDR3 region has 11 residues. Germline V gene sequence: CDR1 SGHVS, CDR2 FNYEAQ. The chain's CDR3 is CASSYNQPQHF. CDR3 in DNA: TGTGCCAGCAGCTATAATCAGCCCCAGCATTTT.

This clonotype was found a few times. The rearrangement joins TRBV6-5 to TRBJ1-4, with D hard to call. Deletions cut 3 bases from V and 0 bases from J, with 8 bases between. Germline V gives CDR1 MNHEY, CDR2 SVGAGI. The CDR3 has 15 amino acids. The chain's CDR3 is CASSYHHATNEKLFF. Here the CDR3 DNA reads TGTGCCAGCAGTTATCACCATGCAACTAATGAAAAACTGTTTTTT.